Reported below is one T cell receptor beta chain. Its antigen remains unidentified. The ends lost 0 bases at V and 4 bases at J; junction bases unmatched: 5. Per germline, CDR1 SQVTM and CDR2 ANQGSEA. The CDR3 spans 14 residues. Primers for the PCR totalled 60 Vbeta and 13 Jbeta. Only in-frame clones appear in the TCRdb table, and some are missing; sequencing was by immunoSEQ multiplex PCR. The sample includes some 120,000 clones, approximately 85% of them seen just once. The data originate from a study of cytomegalovirus exposure and HLA in healthy donors. Overall study results and limits: The dataset shows that most TCR sequences were rare, while some public TCRs occurred in many donors. Cytomegalovirus-associated status was assigned to 150 to 200 TCR beta chains.

The clonotype was recovered from a woman aged 25 to 39 in good health and CMV-seropositive. The chain combines TRBV29-1 with TRBJ1-1, with TRBD1 matching 7 bases. The sequencing input was PBMCs. CDR3: CSVEDRGPGTEAFF. The CDR3 DNA follows: TGCAGCGTTGAAGATAGGGGGCCGGGCACTGAAGCTTTCTTT.